The 8 T cell receptor beta chains below were found in one sample sequenced in a study of T cell responses to AZD1222 COVID-19 vaccine (dated by TCRdb to the early 2020s). The time point label of this sample denotes: about 28 days (+/-7) after the second vaccine dose. Receptors were amplified or captured by the immunoSEQ multiplex PCR assay. TCRdb carries this immuneACCESS record with in-frame sequences only. Its versions omit some clonotypes, under half of them owing to an unresolved V gene in the studies checked, with the rest unexplained. The sample table contains just over 90,000 clones; only one count was recorded for 80% to 90% of them. The top ten clonotypes cover roughly 2.7% of the sample. This specimen consisted of peripheral blood, obtained 28 days after the second AZD1222 dose. The receptors here all came from an adult who received the AZD1222 COVID-19 vaccine.

The V call is TRBV24-1, the J call TRBJ2-5; the D gene is possibly TRBD1 (5 bases). This CDR3 has 14 amino acids. CDR1 and CDR2 (germline): KGHDR, SFDVKD. Trimming cost V 3 bases and J 4 bases, with 11 bases left between them. The CDR3 DNA reads as TGTGCCACCAGTGATGGCAGGGAAGGAGAGACCCAGTACTTC. Translation: CATSDGREGETQYF.

The genes are TRBV30 and TRBJ2-2; 10 nucleotides align to TRBD1. With V trimmed by 4 bases and J by 5 bases, 19 bases remained unmatched. CDR3 length equals 19 residues. Germline values: CDR1 GTSNPN, CDR2 SVGIG (reference sequence). CDR3 residues: CAWNAWGDRGKRGTGELFF. The CDR3 DNA is TGTGCCTGGAATGCCTGGGGGGACAGGGGAAAGCGCGGTACCGGGGAGCTGTTTTTT.

This clone showed up just once. The chain links TRBV5-4 to TRBJ1-1; possible D gene TRBD1, 5 bases. The germline gives CDR1 SGHNT, CDR2 YYREEE (reference sequence). The CDR3 length is 16 residues. V was clipped by 0 bases and J by 3 bases, with 15 bases between them. CDR3 region: CASSLGSTAGDTEAFF. In DNA, the CDR3 is TGTGCCAGCAGCTTGGGGTCCACAGCGGGGGACACTGAAGCTTTCTTT. Complete variable domain (other parts from reference TRBV5-4 and TRBJ1-1): ETGVTQSPTHLIKTRGQQVTLRCSSQSGHNTVSWYQQALGQGPQFIFQYYREEENGRGNFPPRFSGLQFPNYSSELNVNALELDDSALYLCASSLGSTAGDTEAFFGQGTRLTVV.

The chain employs TRBV3-1 (or the pseudogene TRBV3-2) and TRBJ1-1; 10 nucleotides align to TRBD1. The trim removed 6 bases at V and 3 bases at J, leaving 7 bases unmatched. The CDR3 runs to 15 residues. CDR1 and CDR2 from the germline V gene are LGHDT and YNNKEL (reference sequence). The CDR3 sequence is CASRFSDRGHTEAFF. The CDR3 DNA reads TGTGCCAGCAGATTCTCTGACAGGGGGCACACTGAAGCTTTCTTT.

The chain links TRBV19 to TRBJ1-1; the D gene is possibly TRBD1 (6 bases). The ends were cut back, 4 bases at V and 4 bases at J, with 10 bases in the middle. Germline CDR1 LNHDA, CDR2 SQIVND (reference sequence). This CDR3 has 13 residues. The CDR3 spells CASSTDRFTEAFF. The CDR3, as DNA: TGTGCCAGTAGTACGGACAGATTCACTGAAGCTTTCTTT.

This clone was seen just once. The chain joins TRBV12-3 or TRBV12-4 to TRBJ1-2; D is possibly TRBD1 (6 bases). This CDR3 is built from 12 residues. The V end lost 7 bases, the J end lost 5 bases, and 11 bases lay between the germline ends. CDR3 region: CASKPGAYGYTF. The CDR3 nucleotides read TGTGCCAGCAAGCCAGGGGCGTATGGCTACACCTTC.

This sequence joins TRBV10-2 and TRBJ2-7; a weak D match, TRBD2 (5 bases). The ends were cut back, 2 bases at V and 3 bases at J, with 17 bases in the middle. The CDR3 has 16 amino acids. Germline-derived CDR1 and CDR2 are WSHSY and SAAADI. CDR3 sequence reads: CASSEEWELVYYEQYF. The CDR3 DNA follows: TGCGCCAGCAGTGAGGAGTGGGAGCTAGTCTACTACGAGCAGTACTTC.

The table lists this clone with many counts. The gene calls are TRBV6-1 and TRBJ1-5; no clear D. CDR1 and CDR2 (germline): MNHNS, SASEGT. The ends were cut back, 3 bases at V and 4 bases at J, with 10 bases in the middle. The CDR3 sequence is 14 residues long. Here the CDR3 DNA reads TGTGCCAGCAGTGAGTCGAGCGTTAATCAGCCCCAGCATTTT. This translates into CASSESSVNQPQHF.